This T cell receptor beta chain derives from a study of response to subunit inactivated influenza vaccine. The CDR3 spans 12 residues. V gave up 4 bases and J gave up 1 base, with 7 bases separating them. CDR1 is SQVTM and CDR2 is ANQGSEA in the germline V gene. This clonotype was observed a few times. Its target is unknown. A much larger clone differs from this one at a single base, so this may be a read error. Via MiXCR, TCRdb re-called the RT-PCR reads, giving one row per CDR3 protein. The sample includes 800,000 or so distinct CDR3 sequences, 21% of them seen just once. Study-wide results and caveats: The authors put forward the suggestion that each seasonal influenza vaccination may bring in only a limited number of new T cells.

The V call is TRBV29-1, the J call TRBJ1-1, with D possibly TRBD1 on 5 matching bases. The material was PBMCs from blood, obtained 4 to 6 days after vaccination. The sequence came from a man aged 50 to 59 who received an inactivated influenza vaccine. The chain's CDR3 is CSVVRANTEAFF. The DNA of the CDR3 is TGCAGCGTTGTCAGGGCGAACACTGAAGCTTTCTTT. Drawing the rest from reference TRBV29-1 and TRBJ1-1, the complete variable domain is SAVISQKPSRDICQRGTSLTIQCQVDSQVTMMFWYRQQPGQSLTLIATANQGSEATYESGFVIDKFPISRPNLTFSTLTVSNMSPEDSSIYLCSVVRANTEAFFGQGTRLTVV.